A single TCR beta chain is shown here with its context. Its target is not known. The table came from immunoSEQ multiplex PCR; TCRdb's copy has only in-frame clones and leaves some out. This repertoire shows approximately 90,000 clones, around 93% found once; its top ten account for about 7.5%. Trimming left V 5 bases short and J 9 bases short, with 11 bases between. There are 12 residues in the CDR3. CDR1 is MGHRA and CDR2 is YSYEKL in the germline V gene. The data stem from a study of T cell responses to AZD1222 COVID-19 vaccine. Turning to the study itself: Combined were second doses at about 4 or about 12 weeks. Study observations and caveats: Per reports, nearly half of all spike-specific TCRs target regions that are unmutated in variants. CD4 TCRs covered the whole spike, strongest at regions 160-218 and 743-854. Donors skewed white British and female; clonal diversity was possibly underestimated.

The sample in question was peripheral blood, obtained on day 0 of AZD1222 vaccination. This sequence originates from an adult in good health. J is TRBJ1-5 and V is TRBV4-1; D is ambiguous. The chain's CDR3 is CASSSHIGPQHF. CDR3 DNA: TGCGCCAGCAGCTCCCACATTGGGCCCCAGCATTTT.